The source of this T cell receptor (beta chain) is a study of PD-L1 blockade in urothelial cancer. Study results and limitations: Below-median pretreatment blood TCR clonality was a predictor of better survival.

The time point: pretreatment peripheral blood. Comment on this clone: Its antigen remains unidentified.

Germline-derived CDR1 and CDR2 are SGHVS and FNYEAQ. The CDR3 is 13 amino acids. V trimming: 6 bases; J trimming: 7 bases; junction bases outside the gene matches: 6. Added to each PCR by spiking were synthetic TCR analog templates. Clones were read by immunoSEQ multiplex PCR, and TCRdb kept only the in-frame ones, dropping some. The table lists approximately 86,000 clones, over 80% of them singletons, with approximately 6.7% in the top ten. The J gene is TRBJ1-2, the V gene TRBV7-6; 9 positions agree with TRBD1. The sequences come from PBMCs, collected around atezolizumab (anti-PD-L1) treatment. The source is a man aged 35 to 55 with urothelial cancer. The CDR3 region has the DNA TGTGCCAGCAGTTTTGGGACAGGGAGTGGCTACACCTTC. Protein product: CASSFGTGSGYTF.